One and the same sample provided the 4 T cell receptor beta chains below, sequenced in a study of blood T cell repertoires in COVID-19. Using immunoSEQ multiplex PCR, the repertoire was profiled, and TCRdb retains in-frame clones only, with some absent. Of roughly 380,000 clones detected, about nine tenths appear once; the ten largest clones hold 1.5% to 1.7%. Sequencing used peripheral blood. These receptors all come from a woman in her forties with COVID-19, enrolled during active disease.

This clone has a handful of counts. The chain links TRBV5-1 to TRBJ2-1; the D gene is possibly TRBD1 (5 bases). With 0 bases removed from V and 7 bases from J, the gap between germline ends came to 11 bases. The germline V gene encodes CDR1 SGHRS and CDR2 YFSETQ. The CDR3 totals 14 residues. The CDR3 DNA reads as TGCGCCAGCAGCTTGGACCCAGGGTCGAATGAGCAGTTCTTC. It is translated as CASSLDPGSNEQFF.

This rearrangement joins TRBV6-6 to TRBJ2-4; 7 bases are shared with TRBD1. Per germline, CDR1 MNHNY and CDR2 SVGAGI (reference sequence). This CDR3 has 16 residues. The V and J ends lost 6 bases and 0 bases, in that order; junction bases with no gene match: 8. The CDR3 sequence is CASRSVGTVAKNIQYF. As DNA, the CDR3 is TGTGCCAGCAGGTCCGTTGGGACAGTAGCCAAAAACATTCAGTACTTC.

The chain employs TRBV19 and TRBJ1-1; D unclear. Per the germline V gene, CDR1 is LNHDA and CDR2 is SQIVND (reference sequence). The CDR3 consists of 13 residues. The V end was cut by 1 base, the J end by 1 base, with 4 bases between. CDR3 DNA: TGTGCCAGTAGTATAGGAGCGAACACTGAAGCTTTCTTT. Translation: CASSIGANTEAFF.

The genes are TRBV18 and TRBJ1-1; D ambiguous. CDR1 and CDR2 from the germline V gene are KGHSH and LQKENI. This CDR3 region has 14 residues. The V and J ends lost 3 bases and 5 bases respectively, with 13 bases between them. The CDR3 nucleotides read TGTGCCAGCTCACCCTATAACCTAGGAACTGAAGCTTTCTTT. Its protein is CASSPYNLGTEAFF.